One sample yielded the 23 T cell receptor beta chains listed below, sequenced in a study of cytotoxic CD8 clonotypes in ibrutinib-treated CLL (dated by TCRdb to the early 2020s). Library preparation was by the immunoSEQ multiplex PCR assay. Sourced from immuneACCESS, this table was stored by TCRdb with only in-frame sequences that have V and J called. A share of the clones is absent; for the studies checked, an unresolved V gene accounts for under half, and the remainder has no known explanation. This sample comprises 20,000 to 30,000 clones, roughly 62% of them detected only once. The ten largest clones represent approximately 30% of the sample. Reading the label with the study, this specimen's time point is: around 2 years on ibrutinib. Sequencing used PBMCs, obtained after 24 months of ibrutinib treatment. The receptors originated from a human donor with chronic lymphocytic leukemia.

This clone is medium-sized. V usage is TRBV2 and J usage is TRBJ2-7, with 7 nucleotides matching TRBD1. This CDR3 has 14 amino acids. Looked up from germline, CDR1 is SNHLY and CDR2 is FYNNEI. The junction had 12 bases not matched to a gene; V was cut back by 8 bases and J by 5 bases. The chain's CDR3 is CASSLGTAGNEQYF. The CDR3 DNA follows: TGTGCCAGCTCCCTTGGGACAGCCGGCAACGAGCAGTACTTC. The variable domain in full, completed from reference TRBV2 and TRBJ2-7, reads EPEVTQTPSHQVTQMGQEVILRCVPISNHLYFYWYRQILGQKVEFLVSFYNNEISEKSEIFDDQFSVERPDGSNFTLKIRSTKLEDSAMYFCASSLGTAGNEQYFGPGTRLTVT.

The chain has TRBV5-1 and TRBJ2-3; TRBD1 agrees at 9 bases. The J segment lost 0 bases and the V segment lost 5 bases, leaving 7 bases of the junction unmatched. Looked up from germline, CDR1 is SGHRS and CDR2 is YFSETQ. The length of the CDR3 is 16 residues. CDR3 amino acids: CASSPGQGLSTDTQYF. CDR3 DNA sequence: TGCGCCAGCAGTCCCGGACAGGGGTTAAGCACAGATACGCAGTATTTT.

The rearrangement joins TRBV2 to TRBJ1-1; D is undetermined. V was clipped by 7 bases and J by 0 bases, with 9 bases between them. The CDR3 totals 13 residues. CDR1 is SNHLY, CDR2 FYNNEI, per germline. In DNA, the CDR3 is TGTGCCAGCAAGACCGGCATGAACACTGAAGCTTTCTTT. Translating gives CASKTGMNTEAFF.

This rearrangement joins TRBV27 to TRBJ1-1; no reliable D call. The CDR3 totals 15 residues. The germline V gene has CDR1 MNHEY and CDR2 SMNVEV (reference sequence). With 4 bases removed from V and 0 bases from J, the gap between germline ends came to 12 bases. The CDR3 reads CASSSLGSLNTEAFF. In DNA, the CDR3 is TGTGCCAGCAGTTCTCTCGGGAGCTTGAACACTGAAGCTTTCTTT.

The chain employs TRBV19 and TRBJ2-7; D is unresolved. V was clipped by 2 bases and J by 3 bases, with 11 bases between them. The CDR3 contains 14 residues. CDR1 LNHDA and CDR2 SQIVND come from the germline V gene (reference sequence). As DNA, the CDR3 is TGTGCCAGTAGTATACAACCAGAGTACTACGAGCAGTACTTC. Protein product: CASSIQPEYYEQYF.

This chain joins TRBV4-2 and TRBJ1-1; D remains ambiguous. The CDR3 has 15 residues. CDR1 and CDR2 (germline): LGHNA, YNFKEQ. Trimming removed 4 bases at V and 2 bases at J, with 14 bases between. The chain's CDR3 is CASSRFLLANTEAFF. The CDR3 DNA reads TGTGCCAGCAGCCGCTTCCTTCTAGCAAACACTGAAGCTTTCTTT.

At least ten counts were recorded for this clone. The chain couples TRBV5-5 to TRBJ1-5; no reliable D call. The V and J ends lost 4 bases and 3 bases respectively, with 11 bases between them. The CDR3 runs 14 residues. The germline gives CDR1 SGHKS, CDR2 YYEKEE (reference sequence). The CDR3 nucleotides read TGTGCCAGCAGCCGAGGTACAGACAATCAGCCCCAGCATTTT. Amino acids: CASSRGTDNQPQHF. The entire variable domain, with the rest obtained from reference TRBV5-5 and TRBJ1-5, is as follows: DAGVTQSPTHLIKTRGQQVTLRCSPISGHKSVSWYQQVLGQGPQFIFQYYEKEERGRGNFPDRFSARQFPNYSSELNVNALLLGDSALYLCASSRGTDNQPQHFGDGTRLSIL.

This clone was picked up a small number of times. The rearrangement links TRBV19 to TRBJ1-6, with 10 bases that match TRBD1. CDR3 length: 16 residues. J was trimmed by 8 bases and V by 3 bases; bases with no gene match: 7. Germline CDR1 reads LNHDA; CDR2 reads SQIVND (reference sequence). This CDR3 reads CASSMRQGAGDSPLHF. For the CDR3, the DNA is TGTGCCAGTAGTATGCGACAGGGGGCCGGGGATTCACCCCTCCACTTT.

V and J are TRBV6-5 and TRBJ2-5; D is possibly TRBD1 or TRBD2 (6 bases each). V lost 6 bases and J 5 bases, leaving 16 bases between the germline ends. The CDR3 spans 14 residues. Per the germline V gene, CDR1 is MNHEY and CDR2 is SVGAGI. CDR3 nucleotides: TGTGCCAGCAGAACCTTCGGGGGCGGGGAGACCCAGTACTTC. Translation gives CASRTFGGGETQYF.

This rearrangement joins TRBV18 to TRBJ1-2, with D maybe TRBD1 (6 bases). The CDR3 extends over 13 amino acids. The germline V gene encodes CDR1 KGHSH and CDR2 LQKENI. V lost 2 bases and J 8 bases, leaving 12 bases between the germline ends. CDR3 sequence reads: CASSPAGAEGYTF. CDR3 DNA: TGTGCCAGCTCACCAGCGGGGGCGGAGGGCTACACCTTC.

This clone was seen more than once but under ten times. This chain joins TRBV19 and TRBJ2-6; TRBD1 matches at 8 bases. The CDR3 sequence is 18 residues long. Trimming removed 6 bases from V and 0 bases from J; junction bases left unmatched: 10. CDR1 is LNHDA, CDR2 SQIVND, per germline (reference sequence). The CDR3 reads CASRTTDRARSGANVLTF. The CDR3 nucleotides are TGTGCCAGTAGAACCACGGACAGGGCCCGCTCTGGGGCCAACGTCCTGACTTTC.

The chain is built from TRBV5-6 and TRBJ1-4, with D maybe TRBD1 (5 bases). The V and J ends lost 0 bases and 4 bases respectively, with 10 bases between them. Per germline, CDR1 SGHDT and CDR2 YYEEEE. The CDR3 runs to 15 residues. CDR3 coding DNA: TGTGCCAGCAGCTTGGTAGGGGATCATAATGAAAAACTGTTTTTT. Residues: CASSLVGDHNEKLFF.

The V gene is TRBV2, the J gene TRBJ2-2; 8 bases align to TRBD1. The CDR3 has 14 amino acids. Germline-derived CDR1 and CDR2 are SNHLY and FYNNEI. Trimming took 6 bases from V and 5 from J; bases not matched to a gene: 5. The CDR3 nucleotides read TGTGCCAGCAGCGAACAGGGGGTTACCGGGGAGCTGTTTTTT. Translation: CASSEQGVTGELFF.

This clone is a singleton in its sample. The CDR3 loop is CASSEPTGRNTIYF. The CDR3 DNA sequence: TGTGCCAGCAGCGAACCGACAGGGAGAAACACCATATATTTT. V usage is TRBV5-4 and J usage is TRBJ1-3; 7 bases are a match to TRBD1. Germline V gene lookup returns CDR1 SGHNT and CDR2 YYREEE (reference sequence). After removal of 4 bases from V and 5 bases from J, the junction contained 6 bases not matched to a gene. There are 14 residues in the CDR3.

The chain recombines TRBV5-6 with TRBJ2-7; 9 nucleotides agree with TRBD1. J was trimmed by 5 bases and V by 4 bases; bases with no gene match: 10. CDR3 length: 15 residues. Germline V gene data show CDR1 as SGHDT and CDR2 as YYEEEE. CDR3 nucleotide sequence: TGTGCCAGCAGCGCGGGACAGGGAGTATTCCACGAGCAGTACTTC. It translates to CASSAGQGVFHEQYF.

The gene calls are TRBV19 and TRBJ1-1; tentatively, D is TRBD1 (5 bases). Germline lookup yields CDR1 LNHDA and CDR2 SQIVND (reference sequence). V gave up 8 bases and J gave up 0 bases, with 16 bases separating them. The CDR3 contains 15 residues. The CDR3 here is CASSDPGRLNTEAFF. The CDR3 bases are TGTGCCAGTTCAGACCCGGGACGGCTGAACACTGAAGCTTTCTTT.

V usage is TRBV19 and J usage is TRBJ2-5; 7 bases align to TRBD1. The trim removed 5 bases at V and 5 bases at J, leaving 5 bases unmatched. Germline CDR1 is LNHDA and CDR2 is SQIVND (reference sequence). The CDR3 extends over 13 amino acids. CDR3 coding DNA: TGTGCCAGTAGTTCGACAGGGCTTGAGACCCAGTACTTC. Its translation: CASSSTGLETQYF.

This clone was counted between two and nine times. CDR3 DNA: TGCGCCAGCAGTGATTTAATCTCAGGGCAAGAGACCCAGTACTTC. Its protein is CASSDLISGQETQYF. The chain employs TRBV10-1 and TRBJ2-5; a possible D gene is TRBD1 (5 bases). The CDR3 has 15 residues. V shed 3 bases and J shed 2 bases, with 13 bases lying between them. CDR1 is WNHNN, CDR2 SYGVQD, per germline (reference sequence).

This chain links TRBV7-9 with TRBJ1-4, with D unclear. The CDR3 extends over 15 amino acids. Germline loops: CDR1 SEHNR, CDR2 FQNEAQ (reference sequence). The V gene lost 1 base and the J gene lost 4 bases, with 10 bases spanning the gap. CDR3 nucleotide sequence: TGTGCCAGCAGCTTAGATCGGGTCCGTAATGAAAAACTGTTTTTT. As protein: CASSLDRVRNEKLFF.

For the CDR3, the DNA is TGTGCCAGCAGCTCCGGACAGGGGGCTGGCTACACTGAAGCTTTCTTT. It yields the protein CASSSGQGAGYTEAFF. V gene TRBV5-6 combines with J gene TRBJ1-1; 11 positions agree with TRBD1. The CDR3 sequence is 16 residues long. After removal of 3 bases from V and 3 bases from J, the junction contained 7 bases not matched to a gene. Germline CDR1 and CDR2: SGHDT and YYEEEE.

V and J are TRBV2 and TRBJ2-3, with TRBD1 identical over 8 bases. Trimming took 3 bases from V and 3 from J; bases not matched to a gene: 8. The CDR3 spans 16 residues. The V gene's germline CDR1 is SNHLY and CDR2 FYNNEI. Written as DNA, the CDR3 is TGTGCCAGCAGTGACCCGGACAGGGATTCGACAGATACGCAGTATTTT. As protein: CASSDPDRDSTDTQYF.

This clone was observed a handful of times. J is TRBJ2-5 and V is TRBV5-6; D is undetermined. The germline V gene encodes CDR1 SGHDT and CDR2 YYEEEE. This CDR3 spans 11 amino acids. Trimming removed 3 bases from V and 8 bases from J, with 8 bases in between. DNA for the CDR3: TGTGCCAGCAGCTCCCAGTCCACCCAGTACTTC. Translation gives CASSSQSTQYF.

The V call is TRBV19, the J call TRBJ2-5; TRBD1 matches at 8 bases. In germline, CDR1 is LNHDA, CDR2 SQIVND (reference sequence). The CDR3 loop spans 14 amino acids. The junction had 10 bases not matched to a gene; V was cut back by 10 bases and J by 3 bases. For the CDR3, the DNA is TGTGCCACTAAAAACCAGGGGGCTAAAGAGACCCAGTACTTC. It codes for CATKNQGAKETQYF. The entire variable domain, with the rest obtained from reference TRBV19 and TRBJ2-5, is as follows: DGGITQSPKYLFRKEGQNVTLSCEQNLNHDAMYWYRQDPGQGLRLIYYSQIVNDFQKGDIAEGYSVSREKKESFPLTVTSAQKNPTAFYLCATKNQGAKETQYFGPGTRLLVL.